A selection of T cell receptor beta chains follows, all from one sample in a study of blood T cell repertoires in COVID-19. Here immunoSEQ multiplex PCR was the method, and the copy in TCRdb shows in-frame clones only, minus some. The sample yields about 150,000 clones, approximately 88% seen once. Sequencing used peripheral blood. The source is a woman aged 50 to 60 with acute or convalescent COVID-19. The CDR3 runs from the conserved cysteine through the conserved F or W. The order of the fields is J gene, V gene, D gene, CDR3 DNA, CDR3 protein. D genes are given only for firm matches.

j_gene: TRBJ2-2; v_gene: TRBV15; d_gene: TRBD2; CDR3nt: TGTGCCACCAGCAGACTTCCGGGACTAGCGGGAGGGGCGAACACCGGGGAGCTGTTTTTT; CDR3aa: CATSRLPGLAGGANTGELFF
j_gene: TRBJ2-1; v_gene: TRBV11-3; d_gene: TRBD2; CDR3nt: TGTGCCAGCAGCTTAAGCGGGAACTACTACAATGAGCAGTTCTTC; CDR3aa: CASSLSGNYYNEQFF
j_gene: TRBJ2-2; v_gene: TRBV5-1; d_gene: TRBD2; CDR3nt: TGCGCCAGCAGCTTCGGACTAGCGGGGGGGCTTAGGACCGGGGAGCTGTTTTTT; CDR3aa: CASSFGLAGGLRTGELFF
j_gene: TRBJ2-2; v_gene: TRBV11-2; d_gene: NA; CDR3nt: TGTGCCAGCAGCTTAGTACGTGGGGCGAACGGGGAGCTGTTTTTT; CDR3aa: CASSLVRGANGELFF
j_gene: TRBJ2-7; v_gene: TRBV11-1; d_gene: NA; CDR3nt: TGTGCCAGCAGGTCAGGGCAGCGGCAGTACTTC; CDR3aa: CASRSGQRQYF
j_gene: TRBJ2-7; v_gene: TRBV4-2; d_gene: TRBD2; CDR3nt: TGTGCCAGCAGCCTAGTTTTGCGGGAGGGCTACGAGCAGTACTTC; CDR3aa: CASSLVLREGYEQYF
j_gene: TRBJ1-2; v_gene: TRBV19; d_gene: TRBD1; CDR3nt: TGTGCCAGTAGCGAAGACACAGGGGGAGGCTACACCTTC; CDR3aa: CASSEDTGGGYTF
j_gene: TRBJ2-5; v_gene: TRBV7-3; d_gene: TRBD1; CDR3nt: TGTGCCAGCAGCCCCGGGACAGGGGGGGAGGGCCAGTACTTC; CDR3aa: CASSPGTGGEGQYF
j_gene: TRBJ1-4; v_gene: TRBV18; d_gene: TRBD1; CDR3nt: TGTGCCAGCTCCTGGACAGGGGAAAAACTGTTTTTT; CDR3aa: CASSWTGEKLFF
j_gene: TRBJ2-3; v_gene: TRBV7-6; d_gene: TRBD2; CDR3nt: TGTGCCAGCAGCCCGGGACTAGCGGGGGGGCCTTTAGATACGCAGTATTTT; CDR3aa: CASSPGLAGGPLDTQYF
j_gene: TRBJ2-7; v_gene: TRBV10-1; d_gene: TRBD2; CDR3nt: TGCGCCAGCACCAGACCCGGGACTAGCGGGGACAGCTCCTACGAGCAGTACTTC; CDR3aa: CASTRPGTSGDSSYEQYF
j_gene: TRBJ2-3; v_gene: TRBV7-9; d_gene: TRBD1; CDR3nt: TGTGCCAGCAGCATTCAACCGGGACAGGGGACGGCAGATACGCAGTATTTT; CDR3aa: CASSIQPGQGTADTQYF
j_gene: TRBJ1-2; v_gene: TRBV7-3; d_gene: TRBD1; CDR3nt: TGTGCCAGCAGCCCGACAGGGAGCTATGGCTACACCTTC; CDR3aa: CASSPTGSYGYTF
j_gene: TRBJ2-4; v_gene: TRBV19; d_gene: TRBD1; CDR3nt: TGTGCCAGTAGTATGGACAGGGACTTAGCCAAAAACATTCAGTACTTC; CDR3aa: CASSMDRDLAKNIQYF
j_gene: TRBJ2-7; v_gene: TRBV7-2; d_gene: NA; CDR3nt: TGTGCCAGCGGGGGAGGTCAAGCGAGGTCCTACGAGCAGTACTTC; CDR3aa: CASGGGQARSYEQYF
j_gene: TRBJ1-2; v_gene: TRBV19; d_gene: NA; CDR3nt: TGTGCCAGTAGTATAGCAGAGGGCAACTATGGCTACACCTTC; CDR3aa: CASSIAEGNYGYTF